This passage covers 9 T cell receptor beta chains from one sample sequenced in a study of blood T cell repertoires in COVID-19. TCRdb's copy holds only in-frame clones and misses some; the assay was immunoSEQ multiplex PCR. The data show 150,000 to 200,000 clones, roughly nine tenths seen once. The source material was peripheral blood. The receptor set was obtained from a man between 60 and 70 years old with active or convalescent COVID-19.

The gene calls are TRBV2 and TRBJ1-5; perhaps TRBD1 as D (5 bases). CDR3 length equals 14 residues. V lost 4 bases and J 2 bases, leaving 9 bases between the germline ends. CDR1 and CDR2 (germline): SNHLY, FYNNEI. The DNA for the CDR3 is TGTGCCAGCAGTGGGGGCTTTCGCAATCAGCCCCAGCATTTT. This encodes CASSGGFRNQPQHF.

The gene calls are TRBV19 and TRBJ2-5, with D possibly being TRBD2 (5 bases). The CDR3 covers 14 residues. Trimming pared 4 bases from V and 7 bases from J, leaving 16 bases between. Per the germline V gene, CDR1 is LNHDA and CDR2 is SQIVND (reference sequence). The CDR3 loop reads CASSTGEGGGTQYF. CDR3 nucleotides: TGTGCCAGTAGTACCGGAGAGGGTGGTGGGACCCAGTACTTC.

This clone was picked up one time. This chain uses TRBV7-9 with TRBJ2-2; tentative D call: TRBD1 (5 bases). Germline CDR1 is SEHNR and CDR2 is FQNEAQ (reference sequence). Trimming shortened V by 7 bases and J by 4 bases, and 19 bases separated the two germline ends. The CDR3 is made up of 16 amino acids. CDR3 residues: CASIQGSPHSTGELFF. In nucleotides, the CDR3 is TGTGCCAGCATTCAGGGAAGCCCGCATTCCACCGGGGAGCTGTTTTTT.

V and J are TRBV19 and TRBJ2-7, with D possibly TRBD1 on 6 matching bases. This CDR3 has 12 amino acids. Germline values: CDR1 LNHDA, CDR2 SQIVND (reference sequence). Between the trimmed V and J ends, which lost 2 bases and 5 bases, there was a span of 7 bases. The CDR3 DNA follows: TGTGCCAGTAGTATAACAGGGAACGAGCAGTACTTC. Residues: CASSITGNEQYF. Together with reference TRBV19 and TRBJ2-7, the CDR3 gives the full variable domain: DGGITQSPKYLFRKEGQNVTLSCEQNLNHDAMYWYRQDPGQGLRLIYYSQIVNDFQKGDIAEGYSVSREKKESFPLTVTSAQKNPTAFYLCASSITGNEQYFGPGTRLTVT.

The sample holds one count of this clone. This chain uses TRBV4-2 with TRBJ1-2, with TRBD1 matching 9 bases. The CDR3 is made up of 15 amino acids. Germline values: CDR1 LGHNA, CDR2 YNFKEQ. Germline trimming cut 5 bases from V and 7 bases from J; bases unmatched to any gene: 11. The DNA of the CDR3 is TGTGCCAGCAGCAATGGACAGGGGCAAGGAAGTGGCTACACCTTC. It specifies CASSNGQGQGSGYTF.

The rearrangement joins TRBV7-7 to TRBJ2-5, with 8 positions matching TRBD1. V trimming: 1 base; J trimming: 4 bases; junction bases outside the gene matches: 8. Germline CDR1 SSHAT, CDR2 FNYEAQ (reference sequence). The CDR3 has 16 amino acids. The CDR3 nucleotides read TGTGCCAGCAGCTTAGTCGGGACAGGCCTTATAGAGACCCAGTACTTC. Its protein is CASSLVGTGLIETQYF.

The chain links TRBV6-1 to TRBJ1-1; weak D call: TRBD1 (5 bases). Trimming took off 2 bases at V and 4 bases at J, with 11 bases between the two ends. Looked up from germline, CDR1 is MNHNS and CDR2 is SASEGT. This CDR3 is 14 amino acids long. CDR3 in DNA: TGTGCCAGCAGTGAAATCGTAGGGGTCACTGAAGCTTTCTTT. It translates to CASSEIVGVTEAFF.

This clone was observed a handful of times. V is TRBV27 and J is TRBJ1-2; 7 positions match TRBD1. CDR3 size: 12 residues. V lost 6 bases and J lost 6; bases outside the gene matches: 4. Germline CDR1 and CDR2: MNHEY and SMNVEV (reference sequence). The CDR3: CASRETGHGYTF. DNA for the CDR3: TGTGCCAGCAGAGAGACAGGGCATGGCTACACCTTC.

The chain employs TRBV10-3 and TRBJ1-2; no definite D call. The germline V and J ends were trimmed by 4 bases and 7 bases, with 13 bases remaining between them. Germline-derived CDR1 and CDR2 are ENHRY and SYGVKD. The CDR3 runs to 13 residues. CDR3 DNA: TGTGCCATCAGTGCTAACTTGGGAGGTGGCTACACCTTC. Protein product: CAISANLGGGYTF.